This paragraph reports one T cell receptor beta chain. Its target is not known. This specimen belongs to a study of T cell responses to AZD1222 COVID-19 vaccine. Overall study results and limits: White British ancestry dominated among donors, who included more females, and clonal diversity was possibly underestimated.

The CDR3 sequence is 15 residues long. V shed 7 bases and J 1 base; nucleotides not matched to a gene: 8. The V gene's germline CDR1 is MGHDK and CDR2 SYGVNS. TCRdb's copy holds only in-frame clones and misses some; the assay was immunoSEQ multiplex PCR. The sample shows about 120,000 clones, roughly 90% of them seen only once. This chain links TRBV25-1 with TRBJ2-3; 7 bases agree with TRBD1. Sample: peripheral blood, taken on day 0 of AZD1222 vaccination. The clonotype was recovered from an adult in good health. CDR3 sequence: CASTNRDRGTDTQYF. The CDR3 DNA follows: TGTGCCAGCACCAACCGGGACAGAGGCACAGATACGCAGTATTTT. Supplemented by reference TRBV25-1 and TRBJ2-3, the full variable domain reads EADIYQTPRYLVIGTGKKITLECSQTMGHDKMYWYQQDPGMELHLIHYSYGVNSTEKGDLSSESTVSRIRTEHFPLTLESARPSHTSQYLCASTNRDRGTDTQYFGPGTRLTVL.